Shown below are 24 T cell receptor beta chains from a single sample sequenced in a study of graft-versus-host responses after intestinal transplantation. Repertoires were generated with immunoSEQ multiplex PCR, while TCRdb's copy carries only in-frame clones and drops some. The data hold more than 70,000 clones, with around 92% observed a single time. These receptors' antigens are unknown. Sample: unstimulated CD8+ T cells sorted from spleen or lymph node cells, taken before transplant. These receptors originate from a human donor who was the organ donor for an intestinal transplant.

J is TRBJ1-6 and V is TRBV6-6; D is unclear. V shed 7 bases and J shed 7 bases, with 11 bases lying between them. Germline V gene sequence: CDR1 MNHNY, CDR2 SVGAGI (reference sequence). The CDR3 sequence is 13 residues long. CDR3 region: CASTELRNSPLHF. DNA of the CDR3: TGTGCCAGCACCGAATTGAGGAATTCACCCCTCCACTTT.

The gene calls are TRBV7-3 and TRBJ2-1; possible D gene TRBD2, 7 bases. V was trimmed by 5 bases and J by 6 bases, leaving 17 bases between them. The CDR3 is 15 residues long. Per the germline V gene, CDR1 is SGHTA and CDR2 is FQGTGA. This CDR3 reads CASSLPTGRANEQFF. CDR3 nucleotide sequence: TGTGCCAGCAGCCTACCCACAGGGAGGGCCAATGAGCAGTTCTTC. The variable domain in full, completed from reference TRBV7-3 and TRBJ2-1, reads GAGVSQTPSNKVTEKGKYVELRCDPISGHTALYWYRQSLGQGPEFLIYFQGTGAADDSGLPNDRFFAVRPEGSVSTLKIQRTERGDSAVYLCASSLPTGRANEQFFGPGTRLTVL.

The chain carries TRBV5-1 and TRBJ2-7; tentatively, D is TRBD1 (6 bases). In germline, CDR1 is SGHRS, CDR2 YFSETQ. The CDR3 consists of 15 residues. Trimming stripped 0 bases from V and 1 base from J, with 11 bases between. CDR3 coding DNA: TGCGCCAGCAGCTTGGGTGGCAGGGGATCCTACGAGCAGTACTTC. Translating it yields CASSLGGRGSYEQYF. Full variable domain (rest looked up from reference TRBV5-1 and TRBJ2-7): KAGVTQTPRYLIKTRGQQVTLSCSPISGHRSVSWYQQTPGQGLQFLFEYFSETQRNKGNFPGRFSGRQFSNSRSEMNVSTLELGDSALYLCASSLGGRGSYEQYFGPGTRLTVT.

The genes are TRBV29-1 and TRBJ2-7; D call uncertain. In germline, CDR1 is SQVTM, CDR2 ANQGSEA. This CDR3 spans 12 amino acids. The V and J ends lost 4 bases and 0 bases respectively, with 7 bases between them. The DNA for the CDR3 is TGCAGCGTTGCAGGATTCTCCTACGAGCAGTACTTC. As protein: CSVAGFSYEQYF.

CDR3 in amino acids: CASSEGTGLQPQHF. In DNA, the CDR3 is TGTGCCAGCAGTGAAGGGACAGGGTTACAGCCCCAGCATTTT. This sequence joins TRBV2 and TRBJ1-5; 8 positions match TRBD1. The CDR3 totals 14 residues. V dropped 1 base and J dropped 7; count of bases not matched to a gene: 3. Per germline, CDR1 SNHLY and CDR2 FYNNEI.

The chain couples TRBV4-2 to TRBJ1-1, with 9 bases aligning to TRBD1. CDR3 size: 13 residues. V lost 7 bases to trimming and J lost 8 bases; unmatched junction nucleotides: 8. Germline lookup yields CDR1 LGHNA and CDR2 YNFKEQ. The CDR3 bases are TGTGCCAGCACCCTACGTGGGACAGGGGAAGCTTTCTTT. Encoded protein: CASTLRGTGEAFF.

V usage is TRBV19 and J usage is TRBJ2-1; D is perhaps TRBD2 (5 bases). The CDR3 has 12 amino acids. V lost 7 bases, J lost 7 bases, and 11 bases lay in between. Germline CDR1 LNHDA, CDR2 SQIVND (reference sequence). The CDR3 sequence is CASNPRGNEQFF. For the CDR3, the DNA is TGTGCCAGTAACCCTCGGGGAAATGAGCAGTTCTTC.

The V and J genes are TRBV6-1 and TRBJ2-3; TRBD2 aligns across 9 bases. This CDR3 is 15 amino acids long. J gave up 3 bases and V 1 base, and 2 bases lay outside the gene matches. The germline gives CDR1 MNHNS, CDR2 SASEGT. The CDR3 DNA sequence: TGTGCCAGCAGTGAAGAAGGACTAGCGACAGATACGCAGTATTTT. Translating it yields CASSEEGLATDTQYF.

The V and J genes are TRBV15 and TRBJ2-7; D possibly corresponds to TRBD2 (7 bases). The ends were cut back, 5 bases at V and 2 bases at J, with 16 bases in the middle. Germline V gives CDR1 LNHNV, CDR2 YYDKDF (reference sequence). The CDR3 extends over 15 amino acids. CDR3 region: CATSSRGGGTYEQYF. CDR3 nucleotides: TGTGCCACCAGCTCCAGGGGCGGGGGCACCTACGAGCAGTACTTC.

The chain combines TRBV4-1 with TRBJ1-1; TRBD1 matches at 7 bases. Germline CDR1 and CDR2: MGHRA and YSYEKL. This CDR3 comprises 15 residues. V gave up 0 bases and J gave up 4 bases; unmatched junction bases: 5. This CDR3 reads CASSQERQGRTEAFF. The CDR3, as DNA: TGCGCCAGCAGCCAAGAGAGACAGGGTCGCACTGAAGCTTTCTTT.

The chain joins TRBV27 to TRBJ2-7; D unclear. Germline values: CDR1 MNHEY, CDR2 SMNVEV (reference sequence). This CDR3 contains 13 residues. The germline V and J ends were trimmed by 4 bases and 3 bases, with 10 bases remaining between them. The CDR3 coding sequence is TGTGCCAGCAGTTCTGGCCCCCACTACGAGCAGTACTTC. It specifies CASSSGPHYEQYF.

V and J are TRBV29-1 and TRBJ2-2, with 13 bases aligning to TRBD2. After removal of 0 bases from V and 6 bases from J, the junction contained 16 bases not matched to a gene. Germline CDR1 reads SQVTM; CDR2 reads ANQGSEA. The CDR3 is 20 residues long. CDR3 loop: CSVEDSRRLAGGLGSGELFF. The CDR3 region has the DNA TGCAGCGTTGAAGATAGCCGTAGACTAGCGGGGGGCCTAGGTTCCGGGGAGCTGTTTTTT.

V and J are TRBV9 and TRBJ1-4; D perhaps matches TRBD1 (6 bases). The germline gives CDR1 SGDLS, CDR2 YYNGEE. CDR3 length equals 14 residues. The ends were cut back, 0 bases at V and 8 bases at J, with 11 bases in the middle. DNA for the CDR3: TGTGCCAGCAGCGTAGCAGGGGTCGAAGAAAAACTGTTTTTT. The encoded protein is CASSVAGVEEKLFF. Looking up the rest from reference TRBV9 and TRBJ1-4 gives the full variable domain: DSGVTQTPKHLITATGQRVTLRCSPRSGDLSVYWYQQSLDQGLQFLIQYYNGEERAKGNILERFSAQQFPDLHSELNLSSLELGDSALYFCASSVAGVEEKLFFGSGTQLSVL.

V and J are TRBV4-1 and TRBJ1-2, with 7 bases matching TRBD1. Germline assignment: CDR1 MGHRA and CDR2 YSYEKL. The ends lost 3 bases at V and 3 bases at J; junction bases unmatched: 7. The CDR3 sequence is 15 residues long. The CDR3 DNA reads as TGCGCCAGCAGCCACGAGGGACAGCGAGACTATGGCTACACCTTC. Translated: CASSHEGQRDYGYTF.

This clone was seen only once. The CDR3 here is CASSNLASEQYF. DNA of the CDR3: TGTGCCAGCAGTAATCTAGCAAGCGAGCAGTACTTC. The gene calls are TRBV6-5 and TRBJ2-7; possibly TRBD2 for D (5 bases). The V gene lost 5 bases and the J gene lost 6 bases, with 11 bases spanning the gap. From germline, CDR1 is MNHEY and CDR2 SVGAGI. The CDR3 spans 12 residues.

The sample holds one count of this clone. This sequence joins TRBV7-6 and TRBJ2-4, with 10 bases aligning to TRBD2. The germline V gene has CDR1 SGHVS and CDR2 FNYEAQ. Trimming at V came to 4 bases and at J to 3 bases, leaving 6 bases not matched to a gene. The CDR3 runs 16 residues. The chain's CDR3 is CASSYLAGGFKNIQYF. CDR3 coding DNA: TGTGCCAGCAGCTACTTAGCGGGGGGTTTCAAAAACATTCAGTACTTC.

The rearrangement links TRBV7-9 to TRBJ2-7; weak D call: TRBD1 (5 bases). Trimming stripped 5 bases from V and 3 bases from J, with 11 bases between. CDR3 length equals 13 residues. The germline V gene has CDR1 SEHNR and CDR2 FQNEAQ (reference sequence). CDR3 region: CASSRTDIYEQYF. CDR3 DNA: TGTGCCAGCAGCCGGACGGACATCTACGAGCAGTACTTC.

This clone has just one count. This chain joins TRBV10-3 and TRBJ1-6, with 10 bases that match TRBD1. Trimming at V came to 11 bases and at J to 6 bases, leaving 7 bases not matched to a gene. CDR3 length: 14 amino acids. Per the germline V gene, CDR1 is ENHRY and CDR2 is SYGVKD. The CDR3 here is CAARGDRGNSPLHF. The CDR3 nucleotides are TGTGCCGCCCGCGGGGACAGGGGTAATTCACCCCTCCACTTT.

Remarks on this clone: This same CDR3 is encoded by further DNA sequences in the sample. The V call is TRBV27, the J call TRBJ1-1; D is uncertain. The CDR3 runs 13 residues. V was shortened by 3 bases and J by 1 base, with 6 bases between the two germline ends. The V gene's germline CDR1 is MNHEY and CDR2 SMNVEV (reference sequence). The CDR3 loop reads CASSLSRNTEAFF. In nucleotides, the CDR3 is TGTGCCAGCAGTTTGTCGCGGAACACTGAAGCTTTCTTT.

The chain has TRBV5-1 and TRBJ2-3; maybe TRBD2 (5 bases). V shed 1 base and J shed 3 bases, with 15 bases lying between them. The CDR3 runs 16 residues. Germline CDR1 and CDR2: SGHRS and YFSETQ. DNA of the CDR3: TGCGCCAGCAGCTTGTCGAGTCAGCGGCCTACAGATACGCAGTATTTT. Translating it yields CASSLSSQRPTDTQYF. The entire variable domain, with the rest obtained from reference TRBV5-1 and TRBJ2-3, is as follows: KAGVTQTPRYLIKTRGQQVTLSCSPISGHRSVSWYQQTPGQGLQFLFEYFSETQRNKGNFPGRFSGRQFSNSRSEMNVSTLELGDSALYLCASSLSSQRPTDTQYFGPGTRLTVL.

The V gene is TRBV7-9, the J gene TRBJ1-2; 7 nucleotides agree with TRBD1. The ends lost 1 base at V and 4 bases at J; junction bases unmatched: 6. Per the germline V gene, CDR1 is SEHNR and CDR2 is FQNEAQ (reference sequence). The CDR3 runs 15 residues. CDR3 DNA: TGTGCCAGCAGCTTAGAAGGGGGCTGGGTCTATGGCTACACCTTC. As protein: CASSLEGGWVYGYTF.

The rearrangement links TRBV5-1 to TRBJ2-3; 8 positions match TRBD2. Germline CDR1 is SGHRS and CDR2 is YFSETQ. The CDR3 has 14 amino acids. The J segment lost 4 bases and the V segment lost 4 bases, leaving 5 bases of the junction unmatched. DNA for the CDR3: TGCGCCAGCAGCGGGGAGCGGGGGCCAGATACGCAGTATTTT. Translated, it gives CASSGERGPDTQYF.

CDR3 DNA: TGTGCCAGCAGCTCTAGCGTGTTATCCTACAATGAGCAGTTCTTC. Protein: CASSSSVLSYNEQFF. The chain is built from TRBV7-9 and TRBJ2-1, with a weak D call TRBD2 (6 bases). Trimming took 4 bases from V and 1 from J, leaving 11 bases between them. The CDR3 length is 15 residues. CDR1 SEHNR and CDR2 FQNEAQ come from the germline V gene (reference sequence).

The V call is TRBV11-1, the J call TRBJ2-7, with D unclear. CDR1 and CDR2 (germline): SGHAT, FQDESV (reference sequence). The CDR3 sequence is 15 residues long. V was trimmed by 0 bases and J by 7 bases, leaving 16 bases between them. CDR3 sequence reads: CASSLARSDRREQYF. The DNA for the CDR3 is TGTGCCAGCAGCTTAGCGAGGTCAGACCGTCGGGAGCAGTACTTC. The full variable domain, completed using reference TRBV11-1 and TRBJ2-7, is EAEVAQSPRYKITEKSQAVAFWCDPISGHATLYWYRQILGQGPELLVQFQDESVVDDSQLPKDRFSAERLKGVDSTLKIQPAELGDSAMYLCASSLARSDRREQYFGPGTRLTVT.